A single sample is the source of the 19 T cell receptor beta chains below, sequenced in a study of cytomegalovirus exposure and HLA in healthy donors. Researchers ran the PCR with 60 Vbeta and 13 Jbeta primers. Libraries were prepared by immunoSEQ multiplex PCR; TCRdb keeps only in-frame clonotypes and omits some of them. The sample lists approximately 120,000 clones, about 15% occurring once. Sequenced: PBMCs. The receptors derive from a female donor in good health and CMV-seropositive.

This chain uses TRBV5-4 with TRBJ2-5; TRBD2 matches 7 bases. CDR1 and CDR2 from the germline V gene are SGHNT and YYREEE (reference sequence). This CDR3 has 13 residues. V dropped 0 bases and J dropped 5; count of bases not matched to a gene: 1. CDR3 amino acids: CASSLALAETQYF. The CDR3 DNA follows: TGTGCCAGCAGCTTGGCACTAGCGGAGACCCAGTACTTC.

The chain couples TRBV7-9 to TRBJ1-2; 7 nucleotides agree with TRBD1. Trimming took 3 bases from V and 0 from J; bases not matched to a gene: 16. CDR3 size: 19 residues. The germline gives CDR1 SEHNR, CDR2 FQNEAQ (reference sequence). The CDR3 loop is CASSLGQGTDFLANYGYTF. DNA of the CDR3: TGTGCCAGCAGCTTGGGGCAGGGGACAGATTTCCTAGCTAACTATGGCTACACCTTC.

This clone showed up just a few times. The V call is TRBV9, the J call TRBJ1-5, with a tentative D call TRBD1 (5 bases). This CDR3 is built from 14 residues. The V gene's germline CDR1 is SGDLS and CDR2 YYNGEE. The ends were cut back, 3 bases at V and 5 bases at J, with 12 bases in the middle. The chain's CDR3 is CASSAGPGDQPQHF. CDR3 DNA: TGTGCCAGCAGCGCAGGACCGGGGGATCAGCCCCAGCATTTT.

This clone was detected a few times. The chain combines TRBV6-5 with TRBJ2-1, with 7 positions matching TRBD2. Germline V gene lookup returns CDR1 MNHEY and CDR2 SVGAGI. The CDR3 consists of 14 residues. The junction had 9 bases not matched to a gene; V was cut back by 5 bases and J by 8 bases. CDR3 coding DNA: TGTGCCAGCAGTCCAGCGGGACTACACGATGAGCAGTTCTTC. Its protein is CASSPAGLHDEQFF.

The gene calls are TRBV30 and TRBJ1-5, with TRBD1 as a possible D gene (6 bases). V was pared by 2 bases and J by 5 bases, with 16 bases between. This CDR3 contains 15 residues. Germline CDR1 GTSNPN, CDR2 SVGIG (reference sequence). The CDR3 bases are TGTGCCTGGAGTTCTACAGGGAGTTGGGATCAGCCCCAGCATTTT. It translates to CAWSSTGSWDQPQHF.

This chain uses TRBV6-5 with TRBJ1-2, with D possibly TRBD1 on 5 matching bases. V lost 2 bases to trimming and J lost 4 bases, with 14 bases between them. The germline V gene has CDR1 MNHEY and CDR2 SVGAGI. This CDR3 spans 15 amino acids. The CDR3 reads CASSYTRGGTYGYTF. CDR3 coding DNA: TGTGCCAGCAGTTACACCCGGGGGGGTACCTATGGCTACACCTTC.

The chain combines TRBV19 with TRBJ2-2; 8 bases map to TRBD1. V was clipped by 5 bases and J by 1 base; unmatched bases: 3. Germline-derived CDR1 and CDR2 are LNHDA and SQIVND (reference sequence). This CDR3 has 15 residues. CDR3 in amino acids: CASSLGQVNTGELFF. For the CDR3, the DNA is TGTGCCAGTAGTTTGGGACAGGTGAACACCGGGGAGCTGTTTTTT.

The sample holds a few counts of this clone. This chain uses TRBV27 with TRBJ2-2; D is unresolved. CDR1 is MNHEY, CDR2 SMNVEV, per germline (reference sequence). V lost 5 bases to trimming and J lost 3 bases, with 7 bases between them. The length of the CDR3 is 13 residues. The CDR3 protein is CASSPEYTGELFF. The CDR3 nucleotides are TGTGCCAGCAGTCCCGAGTACACCGGGGAGCTGTTTTTT.

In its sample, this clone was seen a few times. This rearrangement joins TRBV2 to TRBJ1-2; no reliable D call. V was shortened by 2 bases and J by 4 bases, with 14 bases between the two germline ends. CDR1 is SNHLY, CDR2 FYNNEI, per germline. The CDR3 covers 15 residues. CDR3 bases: TGTGCCAGCAGTGAATCACCGGGTCAGTTCTATGGCTACACCTTC. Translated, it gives CASSESPGQFYGYTF.

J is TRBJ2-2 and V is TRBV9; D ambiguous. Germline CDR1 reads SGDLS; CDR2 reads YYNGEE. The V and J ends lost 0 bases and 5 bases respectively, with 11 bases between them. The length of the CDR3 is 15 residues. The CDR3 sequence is CASSVAHSSTGELFF. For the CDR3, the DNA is TGTGCCAGCAGCGTAGCTCACAGCTCAACCGGGGAGCTGTTTTTT.

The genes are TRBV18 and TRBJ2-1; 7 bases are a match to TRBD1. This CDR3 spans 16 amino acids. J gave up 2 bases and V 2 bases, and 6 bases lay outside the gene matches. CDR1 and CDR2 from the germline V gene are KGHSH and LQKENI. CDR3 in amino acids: CASSPLTGSTYNEQFF. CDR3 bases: TGTGCCAGCTCACCATTGACAGGGTCAACCTACAATGAGCAGTTCTTC. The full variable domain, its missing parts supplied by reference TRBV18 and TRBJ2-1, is NAGVMQNPRHLVRRRGQEARLRCSPMKGHSHVYWYRQLPEEGLKFMVYLQKENIIDESGMPKERFSAEFPKEGPSILRIQQVVRGDSAAYFCASSPLTGSTYNEQFFGPGTRLTVL.

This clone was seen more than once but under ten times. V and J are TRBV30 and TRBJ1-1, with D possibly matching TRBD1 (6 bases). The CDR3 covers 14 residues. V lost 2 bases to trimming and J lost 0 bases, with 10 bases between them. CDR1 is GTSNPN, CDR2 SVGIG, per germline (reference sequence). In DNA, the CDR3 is TGTGCCTGGAGTATCAGGGGTATGAACACTGAAGCTTTCTTT. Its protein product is CAWSIRGMNTEAFF.

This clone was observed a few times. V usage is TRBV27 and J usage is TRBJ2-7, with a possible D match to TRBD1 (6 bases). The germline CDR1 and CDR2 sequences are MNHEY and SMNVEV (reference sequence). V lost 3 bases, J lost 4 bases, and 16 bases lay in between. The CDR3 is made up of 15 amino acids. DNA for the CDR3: TGTGCCAGCAGTTTGTCTCGGGACATTTCGTACGAGCAGTACTTC. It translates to CASSLSRDISYEQYF.

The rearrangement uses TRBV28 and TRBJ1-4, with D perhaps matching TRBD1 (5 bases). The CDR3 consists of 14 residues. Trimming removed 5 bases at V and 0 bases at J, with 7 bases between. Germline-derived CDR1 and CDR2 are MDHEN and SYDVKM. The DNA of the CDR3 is TGTGCCAGCAGTCTGACAGCAACTAATGAAAAACTGTTTTTT. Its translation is CASSLTATNEKLFF.

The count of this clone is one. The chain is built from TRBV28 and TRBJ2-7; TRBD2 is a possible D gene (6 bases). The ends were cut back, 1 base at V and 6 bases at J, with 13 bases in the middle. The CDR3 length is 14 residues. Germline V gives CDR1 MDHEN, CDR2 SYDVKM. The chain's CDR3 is CASSLSWGVTEQYF. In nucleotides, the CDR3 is TGTGCCAGCAGTTTATCTTGGGGGGTTACCGAGCAGTACTTC.

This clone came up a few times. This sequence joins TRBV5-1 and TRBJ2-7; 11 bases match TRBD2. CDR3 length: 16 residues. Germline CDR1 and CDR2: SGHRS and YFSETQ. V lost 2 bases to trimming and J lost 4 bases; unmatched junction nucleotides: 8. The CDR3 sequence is CASSFGETSGEYEQYF. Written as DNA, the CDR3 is TGCGCCAGCAGCTTTGGGGAGACTAGCGGGGAATACGAGCAGTACTTC.

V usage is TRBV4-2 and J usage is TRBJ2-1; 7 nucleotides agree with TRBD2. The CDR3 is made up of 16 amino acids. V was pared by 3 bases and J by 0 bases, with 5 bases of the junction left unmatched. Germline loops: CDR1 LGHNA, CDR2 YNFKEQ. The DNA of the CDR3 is TGTGCCAGCAGCCACCTAGCGGTCAGCTCCTACAATGAGCAGTTCTTC. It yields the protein CASSHLAVSSYNEQFF.

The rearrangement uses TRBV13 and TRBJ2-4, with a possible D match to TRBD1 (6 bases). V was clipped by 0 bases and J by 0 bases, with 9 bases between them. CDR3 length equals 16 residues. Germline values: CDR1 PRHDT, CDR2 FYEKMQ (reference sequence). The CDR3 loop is CASSLGTRGAKNIQYF. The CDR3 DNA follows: TGTGCCAGCAGCTTAGGCACCAGGGGAGCCAAAAACATTCAGTACTTC. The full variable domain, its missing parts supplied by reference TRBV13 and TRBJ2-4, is AAGVIQSPRHLIKEKRETATLKCYPIPRHDTVYWYQQGPGQDPQFLISFYEKMQSDKGSIPDRFSAQQFSDYHSELNMSSLELGDSALYFCASSLGTRGAKNIQYFGAGTRLSVL.

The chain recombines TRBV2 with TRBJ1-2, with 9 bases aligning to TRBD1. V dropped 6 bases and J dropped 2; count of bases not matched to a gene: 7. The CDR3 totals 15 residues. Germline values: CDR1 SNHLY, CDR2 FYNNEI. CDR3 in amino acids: CASRATGGANYGYTF. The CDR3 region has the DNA TGTGCCAGCAGGGCCACAGGGGGCGCAAACTATGGCTACACCTTC.